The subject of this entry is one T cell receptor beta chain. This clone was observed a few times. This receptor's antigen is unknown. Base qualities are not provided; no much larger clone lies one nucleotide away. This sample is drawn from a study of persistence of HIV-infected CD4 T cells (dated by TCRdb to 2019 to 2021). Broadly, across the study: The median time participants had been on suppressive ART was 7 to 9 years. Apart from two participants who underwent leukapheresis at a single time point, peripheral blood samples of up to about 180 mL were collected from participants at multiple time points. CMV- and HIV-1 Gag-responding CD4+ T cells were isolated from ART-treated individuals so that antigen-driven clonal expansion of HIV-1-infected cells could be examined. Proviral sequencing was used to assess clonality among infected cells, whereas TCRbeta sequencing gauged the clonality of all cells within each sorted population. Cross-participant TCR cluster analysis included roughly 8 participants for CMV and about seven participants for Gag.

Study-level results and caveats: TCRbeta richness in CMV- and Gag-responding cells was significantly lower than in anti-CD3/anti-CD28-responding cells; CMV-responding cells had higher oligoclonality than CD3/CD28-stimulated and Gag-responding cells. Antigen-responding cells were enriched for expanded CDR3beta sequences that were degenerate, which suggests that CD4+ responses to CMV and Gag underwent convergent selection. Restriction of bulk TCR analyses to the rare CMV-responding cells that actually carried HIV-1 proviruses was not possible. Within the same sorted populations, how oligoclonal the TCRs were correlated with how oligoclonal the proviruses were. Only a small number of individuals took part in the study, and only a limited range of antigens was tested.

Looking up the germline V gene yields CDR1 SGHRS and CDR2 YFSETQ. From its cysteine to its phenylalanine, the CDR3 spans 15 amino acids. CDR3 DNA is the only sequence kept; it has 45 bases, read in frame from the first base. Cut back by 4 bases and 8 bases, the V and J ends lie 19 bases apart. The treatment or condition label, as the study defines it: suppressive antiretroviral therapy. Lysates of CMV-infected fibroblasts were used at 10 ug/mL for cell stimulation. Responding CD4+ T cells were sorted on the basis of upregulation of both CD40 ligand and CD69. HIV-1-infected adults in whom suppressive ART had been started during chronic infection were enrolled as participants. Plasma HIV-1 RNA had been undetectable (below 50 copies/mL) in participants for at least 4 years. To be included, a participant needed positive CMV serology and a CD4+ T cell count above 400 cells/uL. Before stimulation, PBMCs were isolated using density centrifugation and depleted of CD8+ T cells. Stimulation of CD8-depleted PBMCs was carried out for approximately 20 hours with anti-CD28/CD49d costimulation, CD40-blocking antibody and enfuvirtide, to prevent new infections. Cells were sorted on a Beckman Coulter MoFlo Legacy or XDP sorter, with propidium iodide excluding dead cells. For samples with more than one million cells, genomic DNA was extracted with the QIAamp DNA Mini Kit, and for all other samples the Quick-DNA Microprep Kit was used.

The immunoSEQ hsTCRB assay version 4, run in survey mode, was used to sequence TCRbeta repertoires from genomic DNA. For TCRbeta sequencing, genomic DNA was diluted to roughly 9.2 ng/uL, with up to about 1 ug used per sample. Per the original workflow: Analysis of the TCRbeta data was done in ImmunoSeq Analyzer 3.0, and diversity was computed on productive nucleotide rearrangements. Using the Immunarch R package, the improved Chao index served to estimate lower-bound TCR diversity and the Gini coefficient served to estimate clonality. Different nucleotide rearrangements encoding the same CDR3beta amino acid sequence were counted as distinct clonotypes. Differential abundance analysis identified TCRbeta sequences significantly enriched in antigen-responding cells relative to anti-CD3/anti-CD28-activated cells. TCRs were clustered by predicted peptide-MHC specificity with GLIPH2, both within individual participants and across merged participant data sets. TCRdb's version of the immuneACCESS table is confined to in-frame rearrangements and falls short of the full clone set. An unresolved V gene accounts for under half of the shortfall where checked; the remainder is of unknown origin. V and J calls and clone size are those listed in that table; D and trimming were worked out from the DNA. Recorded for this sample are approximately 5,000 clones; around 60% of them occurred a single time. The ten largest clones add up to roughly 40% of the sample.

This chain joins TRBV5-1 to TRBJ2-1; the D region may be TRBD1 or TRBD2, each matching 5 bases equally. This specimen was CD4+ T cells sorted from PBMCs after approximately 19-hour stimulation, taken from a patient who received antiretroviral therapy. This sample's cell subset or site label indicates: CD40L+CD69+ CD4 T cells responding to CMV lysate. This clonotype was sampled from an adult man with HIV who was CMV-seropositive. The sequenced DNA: TGCGCCAGCAGCCCCGGACAACTACTAGGCGATGAGCAGTTCTTC. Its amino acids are CASSPGQLLGDEQFF.